One and the same sample provided the 21 T cell receptor beta chains below, sequenced in a study of blood T cell repertoires in COVID-19. The method was immunoSEQ multiplex PCR; TCRdb's version includes in-frame clones alone and lacks a portion of them. The sample lists about 240,000 clones; 75% to 85% were seen once. The sequencing input was peripheral blood. The receptors stem from a woman aged 55-70 years with active or convalescent COVID-19.

The chain joins TRBV7-9 to TRBJ1-1, with 9 bases aligning to TRBD1. The CDR3 contains 14 residues. The germline V gene has CDR1 SEHNR and CDR2 FQNEAQ (reference sequence). V shed 7 bases, J shed 5 bases, and the junction held 8 bases outside the gene matches. CDR3 residues: CASTYSTGGTEAFF. The CDR3 DNA sequence: TGTGCCAGCACATACTCGACAGGGGGGACTGAAGCTTTCTTT.

The rearrangement uses TRBV27 and TRBJ1-2, with a weak D call TRBD1 (6 bases). V was trimmed by 5 bases and J by 0 bases, leaving 13 bases between them. Germline V lookup: CDR1 MNHEY, CDR2 SMNVEV (reference sequence). The CDR3 is made up of 15 amino acids. CDR3 region: CASSPWTAPNYGYTF. The CDR3, as DNA: TGTGCCAGCAGTCCTTGGACAGCCCCTAACTATGGCTACACCTTC.

The CDR3 DNA follows: TGCGCCAGCAGTTCTATGGGACAGGGAAATGGCTACACCTTC. Its translation is CASSSMGQGNGYTF. The chain combines TRBV5-1 with TRBJ1-2; 9 bases map to TRBD1. Trimming cost V 5 bases and J 6 bases; bases outside gene matches: 8. CDR1 is SGHRS, CDR2 YFSETQ, per germline. This CDR3 contains 14 residues.

This chain uses TRBV18 with TRBJ1-1; D remains ambiguous. V was pared by 4 bases and J by 0 bases, with 9 bases between. Germline assignment: CDR1 KGHSH and CDR2 LQKENI. CDR3 size: 14 residues. CDR3 sequence reads: CASSLRQMNTEAFF. Written as DNA, the CDR3 is TGTGCCAGCTCACTAAGACAAATGAACACTGAAGCTTTCTTT.

The chain employs TRBV12-3 or TRBV12-4 and TRBJ2-3; D perhaps matches TRBD2 (5 bases). Deletions cut 6 bases from V and 6 bases from J, with 13 bases between. The CDR3 has 13 residues. Here the CDR3 reads CASSPIGVDTQYF. CDR3 nucleotides: TGTGCCAGCAGCCCGATCGGGGTCGATACGCAGTATTTT.

This rearrangement joins TRBV5-4 to TRBJ2-3, with D uncertain. Trimming removed 4 bases from V and 2 bases from J, with 11 bases in between. CDR3 length equals 14 residues. Germline CDR1 is SGHNT and CDR2 is YYREEE (reference sequence). Here the CDR3 reads CASSPRPPTDTQYF. The CDR3 bases are TGTGCCAGCAGCCCGCGGCCTCCCACAGATACGCAGTATTTT.

J is TRBJ1-2 and V is TRBV9, with 8 bases matching TRBD1. V shed 2 bases, J shed 4 bases, and the junction held 4 bases outside the gene matches. Looked up from germline, CDR1 is SGDLS and CDR2 is YYNGEE. CDR3 length: 14 residues. This CDR3 is CASSVGQGTYGYTF. DNA of the CDR3: TGTGCCAGCAGCGTCGGACAGGGCACCTATGGCTACACCTTC.

The gene calls are TRBV10-2 and TRBJ1-5; TRBD1 aligns across 7 bases. The junction had 4 bases not matched to a gene; V was cut back by 2 bases and J by 3 bases. CDR3 length: 15 residues. From germline, CDR1 is WSHSY and CDR2 SAAADI. The CDR3 spells CASSEQGVYNQPQHF. CDR3 in DNA: TGCGCCAGCAGTGAGCAGGGGGTCTACAATCAGCCCCAGCATTTT.

Concerning this clone: This specimen includes other DNA sequences encoding the same CDR3. V gene TRBV19 combines with J gene TRBJ1-6; TRBD1 is a possible D gene (5 bases). Germline CDR1 LNHDA, CDR2 SQIVND (reference sequence). Deletions cut 4 bases from V and 3 bases from J, with 13 bases between. This CDR3 spans 16 amino acids. CDR3 sequence reads: CASSTLRQHYNSPLHF. In nucleotides, the CDR3 is TGTGCCAGTAGTACCTTACGACAGCACTATAATTCACCCCTCCACTTT.

The CDR3 sequence: CASSRQGAGEKLFF. The DNA of the CDR3 is TGTGCCAGCAGTAGACAGGGGGCCGGGGAAAAACTGTTTTTT. This chain uses TRBV6-5 with TRBJ1-4, with 10 bases identical to TRBD1. This CDR3 contains 14 residues. Trimming removed 5 bases from V and 8 bases from J; junction bases left unmatched: 5. CDR1 MNHEY and CDR2 SVGAGI come from the germline V gene.

This clone was seen just once. This chain joins TRBV2 and TRBJ1-2, with D unclear. CDR1 and CDR2 (germline): SNHLY, FYNNEI. V lost 8 bases and J 8 bases, leaving 15 bases between the germline ends. This CDR3 spans 12 amino acids. As DNA, the CDR3 is TGTGCCAGCGGAGGATCTAGGGAGGGCTACACCTTC. Its protein product is CASGGSREGYTF.

This chain links TRBV3-1 (or the pseudogene TRBV3-2) with TRBJ1-1; D ambiguous. V was shortened by 4 bases and J by 2 bases, with 11 bases between the two germline ends. The germline V gene encodes CDR1 LGHDT and CDR2 YNNKEL (reference sequence). The CDR3 is 14 amino acids. This CDR3 is CASSRAVTNTEAFF. Here the CDR3 DNA reads TGTGCCAGCAGCCGGGCAGTAACCAACACTGAAGCTTTCTTT.

V usage is TRBV6-5 and J usage is TRBJ1-2, with 9 positions matching TRBD1. V lost 6 bases to trimming and J lost 4 bases; unmatched junction nucleotides: 3. The CDR3 covers 13 residues. From germline, CDR1 is MNHEY and CDR2 SVGAGI. The CDR3 spells CASRRDRAYGYTF. In nucleotides, the CDR3 is TGTGCCAGCAGACGGGACAGGGCCTATGGCTACACCTTC.

The chain recombines TRBV6-2 or TRBV6-3 with TRBJ1-2, with D uncertain. The germline V gene has CDR1 MNHEY and CDR2 SVGEGT. The CDR3 runs to 13 residues. Between the trimmed V and J ends, which lost 2 bases and 8 bases, there was a span of 12 bases. CDR3 bases: TGTGCCAGCAGTTACGGGCACCTCCGGGGCTACACCTTC. This translates into CASSYGHLRGYTF.

The chain couples TRBV30 to TRBJ2-5; D unclear. CDR3 length equals 12 residues. CDR1 is GTSNPN, CDR2 SVGIG, per germline (reference sequence). V lost 5 bases and J 1 base, leaving 8 bases between the germline ends. CDR3 nucleotide sequence: TGTGCCTGGGATGTCTCCCAAGAGACCCAGTACTTC. This translates into CAWDVSQETQYF.

This clone was recorded once. The chain links TRBV2 to TRBJ1-3; D remains unclear. V gave up 5 bases and J gave up 0 bases, with 5 bases separating them. Germline V gene data show CDR1 as SNHLY and CDR2 as FYNNEI. This CDR3 comprises 13 residues. Here the CDR3 DNA reads TGTGCCAGCAGTCGCGGCTCTGGAAACACCATATATTTT. It codes for CASSRGSGNTIYF.

The chain employs TRBV6-7 and TRBJ2-5; 8 bases align to TRBD2. TRBV6-7 is identified as an open reading frame with a role that is uncertain. With 10 bases clipped from V and 5 bases from J, the junction kept 12 bases outside the gene matches. The CDR3 has 14 residues. CDR3 sequence reads: CATPGGGRSETQYF. CDR3 coding DNA: TGTGCCACCCCCGGGGGGGGGCGGTCGGAGACCCAGTACTTC.

V is TRBV30 and J is TRBJ1-6, with 7 bases matching TRBD1. In germline, CDR1 is GTSNPN, CDR2 SVGIG (reference sequence). The J segment lost 8 bases and the V segment lost 2 bases, leaving 6 bases of the junction unmatched. The CDR3 is made up of 14 amino acids. The CDR3 region has the DNA TGTGCCTGGAGTCTCGGACAGGAGTATTCACCCCTCCACTTT. Protein product: CAWSLGQEYSPLHF. The full variable domain, its missing parts supplied by reference TRBV30 and TRBJ1-6, is SQTIHQWPATLVQPVGSPLSLECTVEGTSNPNLYWYRQAAGRGLQLLFYSVGIGQISSEVPQNLSASRPQDRQFILSSKKLLLSDSGFYLCAWSLGQEYSPLHFGNGTRLTVT.

The genes are TRBV11-2 and TRBJ2-2; 8 nucleotides agree with TRBD1. Germline CDR1 reads SGHAT; CDR2 reads FQNNGV. The CDR3 runs 15 residues. V trimming: 5 bases; J trimming: 1 base; junction bases outside the gene matches: 3. The CDR3 nucleotides read TGTGCCAGCAGCGCAGGACAGGGGAACACCGGGGAGCTGTTTTTT. Its protein product is CASSAGQGNTGELFF.

V usage is TRBV5-1 and J usage is TRBJ1-1, with D hard to call. Deletions cut 3 bases from V and 1 base from J, with 10 bases between. The CDR3 covers 14 residues. CDR1 is SGHRS and CDR2 is YFSETQ in the germline V gene. The CDR3 region has the DNA TGCGCCAGCAGCTACGGGGAGGGGAACACTGAAGCTTTCTTT. This gives the protein CASSYGEGNTEAFF.

This clone appeared many times. The chain recombines TRBV4-1 with TRBJ2-2, with TRBD2 identical over 12 bases. The CDR3 is made up of 15 amino acids. V lost 6 bases to trimming and J lost 5 bases; unmatched junction nucleotides: 4. Germline values: CDR1 MGHRA, CDR2 YSYEKL. The CDR3 nucleotides read TGCGCCAGCAGTCTAGCGGGGGGGCATACCGGGGAGCTGTTTTTT. Encoded protein: CASSLAGGHTGELFF.